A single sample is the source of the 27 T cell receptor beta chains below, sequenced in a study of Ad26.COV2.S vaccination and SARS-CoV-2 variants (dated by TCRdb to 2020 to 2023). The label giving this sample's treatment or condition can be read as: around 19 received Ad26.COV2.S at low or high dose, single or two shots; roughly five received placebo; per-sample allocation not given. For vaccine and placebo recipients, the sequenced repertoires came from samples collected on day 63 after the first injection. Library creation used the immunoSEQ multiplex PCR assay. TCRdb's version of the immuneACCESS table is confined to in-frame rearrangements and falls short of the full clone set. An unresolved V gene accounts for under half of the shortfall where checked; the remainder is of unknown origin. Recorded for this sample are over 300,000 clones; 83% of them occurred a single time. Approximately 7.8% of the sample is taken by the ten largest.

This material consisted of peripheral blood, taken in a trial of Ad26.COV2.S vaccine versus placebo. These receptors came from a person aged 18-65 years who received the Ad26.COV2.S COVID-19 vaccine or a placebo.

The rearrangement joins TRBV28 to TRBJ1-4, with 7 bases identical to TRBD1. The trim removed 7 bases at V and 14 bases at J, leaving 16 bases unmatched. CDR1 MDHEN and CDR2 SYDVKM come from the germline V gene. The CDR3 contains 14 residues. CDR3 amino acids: CASKLQHRGSVLFF. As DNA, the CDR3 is TGTGCCAGCAAACTACAGCACAGGGGCTCAGTCCTGTTTTTT.

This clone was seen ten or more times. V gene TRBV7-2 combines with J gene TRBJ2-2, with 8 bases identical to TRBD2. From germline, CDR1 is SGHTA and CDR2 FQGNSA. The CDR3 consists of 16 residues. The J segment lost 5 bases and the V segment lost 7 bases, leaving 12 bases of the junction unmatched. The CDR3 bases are TGTGCCAGCATCCTCTCAGCGGGGGCGGGTACCGGGGAGCTGTTTTTT. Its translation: CASILSAGAGTGELFF.

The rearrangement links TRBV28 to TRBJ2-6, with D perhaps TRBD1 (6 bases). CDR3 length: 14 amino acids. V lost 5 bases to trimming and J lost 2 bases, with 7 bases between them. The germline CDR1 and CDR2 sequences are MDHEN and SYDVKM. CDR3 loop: CASSQGTGANVLTF. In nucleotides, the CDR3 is TGTGCCAGCAGTCAGGGGACTGGGGCCAACGTCCTGACTTTC.

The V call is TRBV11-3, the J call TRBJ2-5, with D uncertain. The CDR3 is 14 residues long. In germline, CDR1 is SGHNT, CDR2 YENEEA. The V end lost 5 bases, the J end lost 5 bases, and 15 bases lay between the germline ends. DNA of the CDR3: TGTGCCAGCAGCCCGGGCCCGCGTCAGGAGACCCAGTACTTC. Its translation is CASSPGPRQETQYF.

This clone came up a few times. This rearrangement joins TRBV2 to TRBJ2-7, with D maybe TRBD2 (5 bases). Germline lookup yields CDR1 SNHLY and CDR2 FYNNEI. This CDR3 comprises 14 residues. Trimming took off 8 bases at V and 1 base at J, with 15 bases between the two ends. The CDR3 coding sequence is TGTGCCAGCCGGCATCTCGGGGATTCCTACGAGCAGTACTTC. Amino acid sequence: CASRHLGDSYEQYF.

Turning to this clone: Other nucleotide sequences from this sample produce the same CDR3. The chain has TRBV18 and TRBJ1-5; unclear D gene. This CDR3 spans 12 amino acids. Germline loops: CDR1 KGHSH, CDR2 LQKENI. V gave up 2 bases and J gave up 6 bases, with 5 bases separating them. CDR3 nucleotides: TGTGCCAGCTCACCAACGGGTCAGCCCCAGCATTTT. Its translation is CASSPTGQPQHF. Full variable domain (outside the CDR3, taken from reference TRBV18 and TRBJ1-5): NAGVMQNPRHLVRRRGQEARLRCSPMKGHSHVYWYRQLPEEGLKFMVYLQKENIIDESGMPKERFSAEFPKEGPSILRIQQVVRGDSAAYFCASSPTGQPQHFGDGTRLSIL.

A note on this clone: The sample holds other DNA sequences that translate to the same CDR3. CDR3 sequence reads: CASSFRTRGNTEAFF. DNA of the CDR3: TGTGCCAGCAGTTTTAGAACTCGGGGGAACACTGAAGCTTTCTTT. The chain couples TRBV27 to TRBJ1-1; D gene uncertain. The CDR3 has 15 amino acids. V was trimmed by 3 bases and J by 1 base, leaving 12 bases between them. The germline gives CDR1 MNHEY, CDR2 SMNVEV (reference sequence).

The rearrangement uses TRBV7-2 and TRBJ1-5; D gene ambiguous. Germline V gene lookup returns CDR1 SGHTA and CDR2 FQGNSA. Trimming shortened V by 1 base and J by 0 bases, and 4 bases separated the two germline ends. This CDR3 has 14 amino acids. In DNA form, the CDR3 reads TGTGCCAGCAGCTTAGTGAGTAGCAATCAGCCCCAGCATTTT. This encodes CASSLVSSNQPQHF. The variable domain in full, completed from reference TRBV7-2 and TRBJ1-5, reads GAGVSQSPSNKVTEKGKDVELRCDPISGHTALYWYRQSLGQGLEFLIYFQGNSAPDKSGLPSDRFSAERTGGSVSTLTIQRTQQEDSAVYLCASSLVSSNQPQHFGDGTRLSIL.

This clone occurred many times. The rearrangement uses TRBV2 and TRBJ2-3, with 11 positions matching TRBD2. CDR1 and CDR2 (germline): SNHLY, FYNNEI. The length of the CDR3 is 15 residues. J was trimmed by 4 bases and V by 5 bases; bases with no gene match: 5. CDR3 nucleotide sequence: TGTGCCAGCAGTCGACCTAGCGGGAGGTCAGATACGCAGTATTTT. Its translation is CASSRPSGRSDTQYF. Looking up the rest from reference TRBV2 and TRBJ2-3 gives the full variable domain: EPEVTQTPSHQVTQMGQEVILRCVPISNHLYFYWYRQILGQKVEFLVSFYNNEISEKSEIFDDQFSVERPDGSNFTLKIRSTKLEDSAMYFCASSRPSGRSDTQYFGPGTRLTVL.

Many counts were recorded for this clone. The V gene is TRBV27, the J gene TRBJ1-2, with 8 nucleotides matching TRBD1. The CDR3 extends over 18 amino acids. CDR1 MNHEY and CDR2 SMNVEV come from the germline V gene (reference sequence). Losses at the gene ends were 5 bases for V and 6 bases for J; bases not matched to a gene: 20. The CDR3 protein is CASSPAGSGGVGMDGYTF. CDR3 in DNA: TGTGCCAGCAGTCCCGCCGGGTCAGGGGGCGTTGGTATGGATGGCTACACCTTC.

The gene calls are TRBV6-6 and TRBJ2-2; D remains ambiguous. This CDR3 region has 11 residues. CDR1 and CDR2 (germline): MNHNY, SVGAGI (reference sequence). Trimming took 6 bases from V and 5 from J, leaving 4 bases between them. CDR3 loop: CASRGTGELFF. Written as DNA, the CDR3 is TGTGCCAGCAGGGGGACCGGGGAGCTGTTTTTT.

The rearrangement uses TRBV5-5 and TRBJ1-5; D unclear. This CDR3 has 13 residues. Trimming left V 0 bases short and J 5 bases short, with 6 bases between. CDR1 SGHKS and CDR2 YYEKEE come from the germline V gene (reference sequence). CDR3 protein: CASSLGSDQPQHF. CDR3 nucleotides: TGTGCCAGCAGCTTGGGATCTGATCAGCCCCAGCATTTT.

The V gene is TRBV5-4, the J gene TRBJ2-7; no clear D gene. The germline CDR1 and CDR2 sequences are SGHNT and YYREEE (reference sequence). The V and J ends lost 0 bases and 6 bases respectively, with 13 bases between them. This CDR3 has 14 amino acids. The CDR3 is CASSLAVTQTEQYF. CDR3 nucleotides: TGTGCCAGCAGCTTGGCCGTGACGCAGACCGAGCAGTACTTC.

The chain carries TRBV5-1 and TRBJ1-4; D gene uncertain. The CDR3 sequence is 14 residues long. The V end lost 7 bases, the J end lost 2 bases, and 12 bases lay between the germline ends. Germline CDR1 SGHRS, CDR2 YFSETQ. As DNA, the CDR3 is TGCGCCAGCGGCGGGAGAGACACTAATGAAAAACTGTTTTTT. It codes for CASGGRDTNEKLFF.

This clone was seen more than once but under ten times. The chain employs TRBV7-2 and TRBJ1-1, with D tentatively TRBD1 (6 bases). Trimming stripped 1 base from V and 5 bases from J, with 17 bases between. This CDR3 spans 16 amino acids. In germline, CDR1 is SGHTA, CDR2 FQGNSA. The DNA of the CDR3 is TGTGCCAGCAGCTTAGGTCCCTCAGGAGGGGGGACTGAAGCTTTCTTT. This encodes CASSLGPSGGGTEAFF. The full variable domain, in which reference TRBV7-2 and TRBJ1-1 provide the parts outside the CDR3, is GAGVSQSPSNKVTEKGKDVELRCDPISGHTALYWYRQSLGQGLEFLIYFQGNSAPDKSGLPSDRFSAERTGGSVSTLTIQRTQQEDSAVYLCASSLGPSGGGTEAFFGQGTRLTVV.

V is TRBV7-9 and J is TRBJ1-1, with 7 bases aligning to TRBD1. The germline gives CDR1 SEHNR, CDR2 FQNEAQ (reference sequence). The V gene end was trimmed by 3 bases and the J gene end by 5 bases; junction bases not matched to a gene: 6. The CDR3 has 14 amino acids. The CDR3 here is CASSFRDRQTEAFF. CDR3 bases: TGTGCCAGCAGCTTCCGGGACAGACAAACTGAAGCTTTCTTT.

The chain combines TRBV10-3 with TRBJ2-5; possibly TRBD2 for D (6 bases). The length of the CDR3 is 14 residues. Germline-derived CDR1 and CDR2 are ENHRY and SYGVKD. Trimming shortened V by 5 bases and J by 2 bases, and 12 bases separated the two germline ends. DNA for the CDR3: TGTGCCATCAGTTTGGAGGGACCACAAGAGACCCAGTACTTC. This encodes CAISLEGPQETQYF.

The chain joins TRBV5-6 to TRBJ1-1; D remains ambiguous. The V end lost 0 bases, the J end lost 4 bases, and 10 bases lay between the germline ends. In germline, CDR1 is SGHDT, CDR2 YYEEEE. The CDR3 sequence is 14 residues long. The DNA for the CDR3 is TGTGCCAGCAGCTTGGTCCGGTTGCGCACTGAAGCTTTCTTT. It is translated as CASSLVRLRTEAFF.

In nucleotides, the CDR3 is TGTGCCAGCTCCCCCTGGAGGGGCAGCGGGGCGGAAAACGAGCAGTACTTC. Its translation is CASSPWRGSGAENEQYF. V is TRBV18 and J is TRBJ2-7, with 7 bases fitting TRBD2. The CDR3 runs 17 residues. Trimming took 6 bases from V and 5 from J; bases not matched to a gene: 19. Per germline, CDR1 KGHSH and CDR2 LQKENI. Full variable domain (rest looked up from reference TRBV18 and TRBJ2-7): NAGVMQNPRHLVRRRGQEARLRCSPMKGHSHVYWYRQLPEEGLKFMVYLQKENIIDESGMPKERFSAEFPKEGPSILRIQQVVRGDSAAYFCASSPWRGSGAENEQYFGPGTRLTVT.

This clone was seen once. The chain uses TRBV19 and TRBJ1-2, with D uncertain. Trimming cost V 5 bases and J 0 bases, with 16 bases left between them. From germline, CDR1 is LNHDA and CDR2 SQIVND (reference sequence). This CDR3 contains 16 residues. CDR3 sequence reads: CASSFTPGSTNYGYTF. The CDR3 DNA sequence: TGTGCCAGTAGTTTCACTCCGGGGTCTACTAACTATGGCTACACCTTC. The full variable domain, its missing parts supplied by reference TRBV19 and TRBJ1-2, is DGGITQSPKYLFRKEGQNVTLSCEQNLNHDAMYWYRQDPGQGLRLIYYSQIVNDFQKGDIAEGYSVSREKKESFPLTVTSAQKNPTAFYLCASSFTPGSTNYGYTFGSGTRLTVV.

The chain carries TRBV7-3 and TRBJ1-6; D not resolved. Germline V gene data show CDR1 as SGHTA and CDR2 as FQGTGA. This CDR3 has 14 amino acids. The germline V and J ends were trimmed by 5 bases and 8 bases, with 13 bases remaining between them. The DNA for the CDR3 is TGTGCCAGCAGCCTCGATCGGGAGTATTCACCCCTCCACTTT. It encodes CASSLDREYSPLHF.

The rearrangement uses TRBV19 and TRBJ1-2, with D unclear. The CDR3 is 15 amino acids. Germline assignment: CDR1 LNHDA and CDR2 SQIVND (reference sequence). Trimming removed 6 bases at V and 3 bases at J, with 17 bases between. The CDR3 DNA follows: TGTGCCAGTAGCCCTGGTCCTCTTGGCGACTATGGCTACACCTTC. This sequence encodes CASSPGPLGDYGYTF.

The CDR3 spells CASSQDLGGNYGYTF. The CDR3, as DNA: TGTGCCAGCAGCCAAGATCTTGGTGGTAACTATGGCTACACCTTC. The V and J genes are TRBV4-2 and TRBJ1-2; no clear D. This CDR3 has 15 amino acids. V lost 0 bases and J 1 base, leaving 9 bases between the germline ends. Germline lookup yields CDR1 LGHNA and CDR2 YNFKEQ.

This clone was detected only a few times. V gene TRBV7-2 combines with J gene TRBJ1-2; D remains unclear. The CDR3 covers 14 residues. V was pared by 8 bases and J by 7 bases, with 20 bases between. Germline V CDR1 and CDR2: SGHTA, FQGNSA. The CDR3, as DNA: TGTGCCAGCGTACCTTGGGAAGGGTTGGGTGGCTACACCTTC. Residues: CASVPWEGLGGYTF.

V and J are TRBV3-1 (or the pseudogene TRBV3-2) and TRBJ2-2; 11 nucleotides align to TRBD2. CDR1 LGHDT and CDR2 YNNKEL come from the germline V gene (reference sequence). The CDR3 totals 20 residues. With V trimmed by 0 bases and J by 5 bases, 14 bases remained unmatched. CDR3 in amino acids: CASSQERFWLAGGETGELFF. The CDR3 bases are TGTGCCAGCAGCCAAGAGAGATTTTGGCTAGCGGGGGGAGAGACCGGGGAGCTGTTTTTT.

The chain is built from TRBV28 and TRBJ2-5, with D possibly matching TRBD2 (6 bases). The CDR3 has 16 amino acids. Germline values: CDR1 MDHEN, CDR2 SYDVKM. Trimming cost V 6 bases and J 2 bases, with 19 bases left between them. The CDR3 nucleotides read TGTGCCAGCAGCTACCCTTACGGGCGGGATCAAGAGACCCAGTACTTC. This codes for CASSYPYGRDQETQYF. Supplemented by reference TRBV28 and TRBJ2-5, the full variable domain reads DVKVTQSSRYLVKRTGEKVFLECVQDMDHENMFWYRQDPGLGLRLIYFSYDVKMKEKGDIPEGYSVSREKKERFSLILESASTNQTSMYLCASSYPYGRDQETQYFGPGTRLLVL.

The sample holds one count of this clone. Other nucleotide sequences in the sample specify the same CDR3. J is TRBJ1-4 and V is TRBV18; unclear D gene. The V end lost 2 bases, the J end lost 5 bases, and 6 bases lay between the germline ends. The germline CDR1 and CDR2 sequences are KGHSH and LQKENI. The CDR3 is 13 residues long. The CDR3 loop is CASSPGLNEKLFF. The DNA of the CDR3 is TGTGCCAGCTCACCAGGGTTGAATGAAAAACTGTTTTTT.